The 20 T cell receptor beta chains presented below share a single source sample, sequenced in a study of blood T cell repertoires in COVID-19. Profiling relied on immunoSEQ multiplex PCR, and the TCRdb table lists in-frame clones only, not all of them. The sample consists of 84,000 or so clones, about 81% of them appearing once. The sample consisted of peripheral blood. Receptors were obtained from a human donor in a cohort sampled during active COVID-19.

The rearrangement uses TRBV6-5 and TRBJ2-7; 10 bases map to TRBD1. CDR1 is MNHEY, CDR2 SVGAGI, per germline. Trimming removed 6 bases from V and 2 bases from J; junction bases left unmatched: 4. This CDR3 has 14 amino acids. CDR3 region: CASRTGQGTYEQYF. The CDR3 nucleotides are TGTGCCAGCAGGACGGGACAGGGGACCTACGAGCAGTACTTC.

Written as DNA, the CDR3 is TGTGCCAGCAGCTTACGATCGGACAGGGGACAGCCCCAGCATTTT. It yields the protein CASSLRSDRGQPQHF. The chain uses TRBV7-2 and TRBJ1-5; TRBD1 matches at 9 bases. V trimming: 2 bases; J trimming: 7 bases; junction bases outside the gene matches: 6. CDR3 length: 15 residues. CDR1 and CDR2 from the germline V gene are SGHTA and FQGNSA.

The chain combines TRBV7-8 with TRBJ2-7; TRBD1 is a possible D gene (6 bases). Germline V gives CDR1 SGHVS, CDR2 FQNEAQ. V was cut by 2 bases and J by 7 bases, with 15 bases left in between. This CDR3 has 14 amino acids. The CDR3 sequence is CASSLFLGAEEQYF. The CDR3 nucleotides read TGTGCCAGCAGCTTATTCCTGGGGGCGGAGGAGCAGTACTTC.

This sequence joins TRBV15 and TRBJ1-6; 7 nucleotides match TRBD1. Germline CDR1 reads LNHNV; CDR2 reads YYDKDF (reference sequence). Losses at the gene ends were 0 bases for V and 6 bases for J; bases not matched to a gene: 5. This CDR3 has 16 amino acids. The CDR3 DNA reads as TGTGCCACCAGCAGAGATTACGCAGGGGGTAATTCACCCCTCCACTTT. It yields the protein CATSRDYAGGNSPLHF.

The CDR3 sequence: CASSQLTGGTDTQYF. The DNA for the CDR3 is TGCGCCAGCAGCCAACTAACCGGGGGGACAGATACGCAGTATTTT. This chain links TRBV4-1 with TRBJ2-3; 7 bases map to TRBD2. Germline V lookup: CDR1 MGHRA, CDR2 YSYEKL. This CDR3 region has 15 residues. With 2 bases clipped from V and 3 bases from J, the junction kept 5 bases outside the gene matches.

The chain couples TRBV10-1 to TRBJ1-4; 11 nucleotides align to TRBD1. The CDR3 totals 16 residues. The V gene's germline CDR1 is WNHNN and CDR2 SYGVQD (reference sequence). The J segment lost 8 bases and the V segment lost 4 bases, leaving 9 bases of the junction unmatched. The CDR3 spells CASSVGTGGVPEKLFF. Here the CDR3 DNA reads TGCGCCAGCAGTGTCGGGACAGGGGGTGTCCCCGAAAAACTGTTTTTT.

The chain uses TRBV7-8 and TRBJ2-1; TRBD1 aligns across 8 bases. V lost 5 bases and J lost 2; bases outside the gene matches: 2. Per the germline V gene, CDR1 is SGHVS and CDR2 is FQNEAQ. The CDR3 length is 14 residues. The CDR3 DNA sequence: TGTGCCAGCAGCCTGGACAGGGCCTACAATGAGCAGTTCTTC. Its translation: CASSLDRAYNEQFF. Looking up the rest from reference TRBV7-8 and TRBJ2-1 gives the full variable domain: GAGVSQSPRYKVAKRGQDVALRCDPISGHVSLFWYQQALGQGPEFLTYFQNEAQLDKSGLPSDRFFAERPEGSVSTLKIQRTQQEDSAVYLCASSLDRAYNEQFFGPGTRLTVL.

The rearrangement links TRBV5-1 to TRBJ2-1; D not resolved. V was clipped by 5 bases and J by 5 bases, with 11 bases between them. The CDR3 has 13 amino acids. The V gene's germline CDR1 is SGHRS and CDR2 YFSETQ. The CDR3 sequence: CASRPGGNNEQFF. The CDR3 DNA sequence: TGCGCCAGCAGACCCGGCGGCAACAATGAGCAGTTCTTC.

The chain is built from TRBV7-8 and TRBJ2-1; D may be TRBD1 (5 bases). CDR1 is SGHVS, CDR2 FQNEAQ, per germline. Trimming removed 1 base from V and 10 bases from J, with 11 bases in between. The CDR3 consists of 13 residues. The CDR3 DNA reads as TGTGCCAGCAGCTTAGTTTGGGGCCGGGAGCAGTTCTTC. It yields the protein CASSLVWGREQFF. Variable domain in full (rest from reference TRBV7-8 and TRBJ2-1): GAGVSQSPRYKVAKRGQDVALRCDPISGHVSLFWYQQALGQGPEFLTYFQNEAQLDKSGLPSDRFFAERPEGSVSTLKIQRTQQEDSAVYLCASSLVWGREQFFGPGTRLTVL.

The chain carries TRBV9 and TRBJ2-6, with TRBD1 matching over 7 bases. After removal of 2 bases from V and 0 bases from J, the junction contained 8 bases not matched to a gene. Per germline, CDR1 SGDLS and CDR2 YYNGEE. The CDR3 runs to 18 residues. The chain's CDR3 is CASSVGTAQNSGANVLTF. CDR3 nucleotides: TGTGCCAGCAGCGTTGGGACAGCCCAGAACTCTGGGGCCAACGTCCTGACTTTC.

The table lists this clone with a count of one. The chain links TRBV21-1 to TRBJ2-7; TRBD1, the table's D call, was not compared with the DNA. TRBV21-1 is an annotated pseudogene. The CDR3 spans 17 residues. CDR3 DNA sequence: TGTGCCAGCAGCAAAAAATACTCGGCACAGGGAGAGCGCGAGCAGTACTTC. Translated, it gives CASSKKYSAQGEREQYF.

The J gene is TRBJ1-1, the V gene TRBV3-1 (or the pseudogene TRBV3-2), with D possibly being TRBD1 (6 bases). The CDR3 is 14 amino acids. Germline-derived CDR1 and CDR2 are LGHDT and YNNKEL (reference sequence). With 6 bases removed from V and 4 bases from J, the gap between germline ends came to 15 bases. For the CDR3, the DNA is TGTGCCAGCAGTCCATATAGACAGGTCACTGAAGCTTTCTTT. Encoded protein: CASSPYRQVTEAFF.

The chain is built from TRBV12-3 or TRBV12-4 and TRBJ1-3, with 10 bases lining up with TRBD1. This CDR3 spans 13 amino acids. V was pared by 4 bases and J by 8 bases, with 2 bases of the junction left unmatched. CDR3 nucleotide sequence: TGTGCCAGCAGTTCGGGACAGGGGTACACCATATATTTT. Amino acids: CASSSGQGYTIYF.

The chain couples TRBV7-2 to TRBJ2-2; D perhaps matches TRBD2 (5 bases). This CDR3 comprises 14 residues. The germline V and J ends were trimmed by 5 bases and 8 bases, with 15 bases remaining between them. Germline CDR1 SGHTA, CDR2 FQGNSA. The CDR3 region is CASSLRGDEGELFF. The CDR3 bases are TGTGCCAGCAGCCTACGGGGAGATGAGGGGGAGCTGTTTTTT.

The V call is TRBV19, the J call TRBJ1-2; 9 bases fit TRBD1. Germline trimming cut 3 bases from V and 4 bases from J; bases unmatched to any gene: 6. This CDR3 contains 15 residues. The V gene's germline CDR1 is LNHDA and CDR2 SQIVND (reference sequence). CDR3 in DNA: TGTGCCAGTAGTATCCTGGACAGGGGAGGCTATGGCTACACCTTC. It specifies CASSILDRGGYGYTF. The full variable domain, in which reference TRBV19 and TRBJ1-2 provide the parts outside the CDR3, is DGGITQSPKYLFRKEGQNVTLSCEQNLNHDAMYWYRQDPGQGLRLIYYSQIVNDFQKGDIAEGYSVSREKKESFPLTVTSAQKNPTAFYLCASSILDRGGYGYTFGSGTRLTVV.

This clone was seen a single time. The rearrangement joins TRBV28 to TRBJ2-3; weak D call: TRBD2 (5 bases). The CDR3 has 13 residues. CDR1 is MDHEN and CDR2 is SYDVKM in the germline V gene. Trimming shortened V by 2 bases and J by 11 bases, and 14 bases separated the two germline ends. The CDR3 DNA follows: TGTGCCAGCAGTTTAACCGGTCCCCGGGGGCAGTATTTT. Amino acid sequence: CASSLTGPRGQYF.

The rearrangement links TRBV5-5 to TRBJ1-1; 7 nucleotides agree with TRBD1. V shed 4 bases and J 2 bases; nucleotides not matched to a gene: 11. Looked up from germline, CDR1 is SGHKS and CDR2 is YYEKEE (reference sequence). This CDR3 is 16 amino acids long. CDR3 bases: TGTGCCAGCAGCCCGAGGGGACAGAGCCTTAACACTGAAGCTTTCTTT. Amino acid sequence: CASSPRGQSLNTEAFF.

In its sample, this clone was seen a few times. This chain connects TRBV12-3 or TRBV12-4 to TRBJ1-5, with TRBD1 identical over 8 bases. Trimming took 6 bases from V and 7 from J; bases not matched to a gene: 5. The CDR3 is 13 residues long. The CDR3 bases are TGTGCCAGCAGGGGTGCAGGGGGCCAGCCCCAGCATTTT. Translation: CASRGAGGQPQHF.

This chain connects TRBV5-1 to TRBJ1-6, with a possible D match to TRBD1 (5 bases). CDR3 length: 15 residues. Germline CDR1 reads SGHRS; CDR2 reads YFSETQ. The V and J ends lost 3 bases and 7 bases respectively, with 14 bases between them. CDR3: CASSSQGALNSPLHF. For the CDR3, the DNA is TGCGCCAGCAGCTCCCAAGGGGCGCTCAATTCACCCCTCCACTTT.

The gene calls are TRBV5-1 and TRBJ1-2, with 11 bases matching TRBD1. The trim removed 4 bases at V and 7 bases at J, leaving 6 bases unmatched. The CDR3 covers 14 residues. CDR1 SGHRS and CDR2 YFSETQ come from the germline V gene. CDR3 in DNA: TGCGCCAGCAGCGCCGGACAGGGGGCGACTGGCTACACCTTC. Its protein product is CASSAGQGATGYTF.